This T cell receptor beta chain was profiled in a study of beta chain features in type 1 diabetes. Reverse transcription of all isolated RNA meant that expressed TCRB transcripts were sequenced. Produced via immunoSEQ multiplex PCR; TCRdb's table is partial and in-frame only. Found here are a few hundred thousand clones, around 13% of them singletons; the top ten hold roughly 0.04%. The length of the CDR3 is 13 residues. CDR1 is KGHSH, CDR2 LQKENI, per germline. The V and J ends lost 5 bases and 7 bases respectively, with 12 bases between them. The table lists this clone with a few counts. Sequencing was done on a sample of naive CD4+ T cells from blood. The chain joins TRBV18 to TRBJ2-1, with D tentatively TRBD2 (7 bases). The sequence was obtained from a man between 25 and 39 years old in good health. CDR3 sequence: CASSGLGGNEQFF. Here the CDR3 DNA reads TGTGCCAGCTCAGGACTAGGGGGAAATGAGCAGTTCTTC.